This is a list of T cell receptor beta chains from one sample in a study of T cells in Graves' hyperthyroidism and ophthalmopathy. TCRdb re-analysed the multiplex PCR reads in MiXCR, keeping a single row per CDR3 protein. This table holds hundreds of thousands of distinct CDR3 sequences, 35% to 45% found once. The specimen sequenced was blood. These receptors came from a man in his late teens or twenties with Graves' hyperthyroidism. Both conserved end residues are part of each CDR3. Fields, in order: clone size, J gene, V gene, D gene, CDR3 length, CDR3 DNA, CDR3 protein. The D gene is left open where the match is weak. Size values are once, few and many counts, or a class for expanded clones, and some rows have none.

abundance: few
j_gene: TRBJ1-2
v_gene: TRBV2
d_gene: TRBD1
len: 16
CDR3nt: TGTGCCAGCAGTTTTTACCGGGACAGGGGTTCGGATGGCTACACCTTC
CDR3aa: CASSFYRDRGSDGYTF

abundance: few
j_gene: TRBJ1-1
v_gene: TRBV5-1
d_gene: NA
len: 11
CDR3nt: TGCGCCAGCAGCTGGGAGGGTGAAGCTTTCTTT
CDR3aa: CASSWEGEAFF

abundance: NA
j_gene: TRBJ2-2
v_gene: TRBV5-1
d_gene: NA
len: 14
CDR3nt: TGCGCCAGCAGCTTGGTTGAAAGCGGCGGGGAGCTGTTTTTT
CDR3aa: CASSLVESGGELFF

abundance: few
j_gene: TRBJ1-5
v_gene: TRBV5-1
d_gene: TRBD1
len: 18
CDR3nt: TGCGCCAGCAGCTTTCAGGACAGGGGCAAACTACTCAATCAGCCCCAGCATTTT
CDR3aa: CASSFQDRGKLLNQPQHF

abundance: NA
j_gene: TRBJ2-6
v_gene: TRBV24-1
d_gene: NA
len: 16
CDR3nt: TGTGCCACCAGCCACGGACGGTCCTCTGGGGCCAACGTCCTGACTTTC
CDR3aa: CATSHGRSSGANVLTF

abundance: many
j_gene: TRBJ2-7
v_gene: TRBV15
d_gene: TRBD2
len: 17
CDR3nt: TGTGCCACCAGCAGAGATTATCGGCTAGCGGGGGACTACGAGCAGTACTTC
CDR3aa: CATSRDYRLAGDYEQYF

abundance: few
j_gene: TRBJ1-2
v_gene: TRBV6-1
d_gene: NA
len: 14
CDR3nt: TGTGCCAGCTCACTGGAAGGTTTCGACTATGGCTACACCTTC
CDR3aa: CASSLEGFDYGYTF

abundance: NA
j_gene: TRBJ2-5
v_gene: TRBV29-1
d_gene: NA
len: 12
CDR3nt: TGCAGCAGTGACAGATCGCGGGAGACCCAGTACTTC
CDR3aa: CSSDRSRETQYF

abundance: few
j_gene: TRBJ2-7
v_gene: TRBV9
d_gene: NA
len: 14
CDR3nt: TGTGCCAGCAGCCCCCCCAGGGGCAAGTACGAGCAGTACTTC
CDR3aa: CASSPPRGKYEQYF

abundance: many
j_gene: TRBJ1-1
v_gene: TRBV19
d_gene: NA
len: 14
CDR3nt: TGTGCCAGTAGTAACGCACAGGGATTCACTGAAGCTTTCTTT
CDR3aa: CASSNAQGFTEAFF

abundance: NA
j_gene: TRBJ1-4
v_gene: TRBV9
d_gene: NA
len: 14
CDR3nt: TGTGCCAGCGGCACCGGGGCCCCGGGGGAAAAACTGTTTTTT
CDR3aa: CASGTGAPGEKLFF

abundance: NA
j_gene: TRBJ2-7
v_gene: TRBV20-1
d_gene: TRBD2
len: 14
CDR3nt: TGCAGTGCTAGAGACGCGACTAGCGCCTACGAGCAGTACTTC
CDR3aa: CSARDATSAYEQYF

abundance: few
j_gene: TRBJ2-5
v_gene: TRBV4-1
d_gene: NA
len: 14
CDR3nt: TGCGCCAGCAGCCAAGATATCAGTCAAGAGACCCAGTACTTC
CDR3aa: CASSQDISQETQYF

abundance: NA
j_gene: TRBJ2-7
v_gene: TRBV6-1
d_gene: TRBD1
len: 15
CDR3nt: TGTGCCATCAGTGAAGCCGGGACAGGGGCCCACGAGCAGTACTTC
CDR3aa: CAISEAGTGAHEQYF

abundance: few
j_gene: TRBJ1-1
v_gene: TRBV12-3/TRBV12-4
d_gene: NA
len: 12
CDR3nt: TGTGCCAGCAGTCTTGGAACCGTCGGAGCTTTCTTT
CDR3aa: CASSLGTVGAFF

abundance: few
j_gene: TRBJ1-5
v_gene: TRBV19
d_gene: NA
len: 14
CDR3nt: TGTGCCAGTAGTATAGAGGGAGTCGGGCAGCCCCAGCATTTT
CDR3aa: CASSIEGVGQPQHF

abundance: many
j_gene: TRBJ2-6
v_gene: TRBV2
d_gene: TRBD1
len: 17
CDR3nt: TGTGCCAGCAGGCCCGGGACAGGAATATCTGGGGCCAACGTCCTGACTTTC
CDR3aa: CASRPGTGISGANVLTF

abundance: many
j_gene: TRBJ2-7
v_gene: TRBV10-3
d_gene: NA
len: 13
CDR3nt: TGTGCCATCAGTGTAGCGGTTGCCTACGAGCAGTACTTC
CDR3aa: CAISVAVAYEQYF

abundance: many
j_gene: TRBJ1-5
v_gene: TRBV10-3
d_gene: NA
len: 14
CDR3nt: TGTGCCATCAGCGGTCCAGGGAGCAATCAGCCCCAGCATTTT
CDR3aa: CAISGPGSNQPQHF

abundance: few
j_gene: TRBJ1-1
v_gene: TRBV2
d_gene: TRBD1
len: 16
CDR3nt: TGTGCCAGCAGTGAAAATACAGGGGCCGTGAACACTGAAGCTTTCTTT
CDR3aa: CASSENTGAVNTEAFF

abundance: NA
j_gene: TRBJ2-7
v_gene: TRBV2
d_gene: TRBD2
len: 13
CDR3nt: TGTGCCCGGGAGCGGGGCGACTCCTACGAGCAGTACTTC
CDR3aa: CARERGDSYEQYF

abundance: few
j_gene: TRBJ1-5
v_gene: TRBV10-3
d_gene: NA
len: 13
CDR3nt: TGTGCCAGCAAGGACGGGGACAATCAGCCCCAGCATTTT
CDR3aa: CASKDGDNQPQHF

abundance: NA
j_gene: TRBJ1-4
v_gene: TRBV10-3
d_gene: NA
len: 13
CDR3nt: TGTGCCATCAGTGAGGAGGCAGGTGAAAAACTGTTTTTT
CDR3aa: CAISEEAGEKLFF

abundance: once
j_gene: TRBJ2-1
v_gene: TRBV15
d_gene: NA
len: 15
CDR3nt: TGTGCCACCAGCAAGATCACCAGGGACTTGAATGAGCAGTTCTTC
CDR3aa: CATSKITRDLNEQFF

abundance: NA
j_gene: TRBJ1-5
v_gene: TRBV4-3
d_gene: TRBD1
len: 15
CDR3nt: TGCGCCAGCAGCCTAGGGACAGGGGGTTTTCAGCCCCAGCATTTT
CDR3aa: CASSLGTGGFQPQHF

abundance: many
j_gene: TRBJ2-7
v_gene: TRBV10-3
d_gene: TRBD2
len: 14
CDR3nt: TGTGCCATCAGTGATTCGATAGCGGGGGCCATGGCGCACTTC
CDR3aa: CAISDSIAGAMAHF

abundance: few
j_gene: TRBJ2-7
v_gene: TRBV2
d_gene: NA
len: 14
CDR3nt: TGTGCCAGCAGTTTTACACCCAACTCCTACGAGCAGTACTTC
CDR3aa: CASSFTPNSYEQYF

abundance: many
j_gene: TRBJ2-7
v_gene: TRBV20-1
d_gene: NA
len: 13
CDR3nt: TGCAGTGCTCGTGAGGGCAGCTCCTACGAGCAGTACTTC
CDR3aa: CSAREGSSYEQYF

abundance: many
j_gene: TRBJ2-7
v_gene: TRBV20-1
d_gene: NA
len: 11
CDR3nt: TGCAGTGCTTGGACAGCCTACGAGCAGTACTTC
CDR3aa: CSAWTAYEQYF

abundance: NA
j_gene: TRBJ2-2
v_gene: TRBV29-1
d_gene: NA
len: 14
CDR3nt: TGCAGCGTTTTTGGGGGAGCTGGGACCGGGGAGCTGTTTTTT
CDR3aa: CSVFGGAGTGELFF

abundance: NA
j_gene: TRBJ2-5
v_gene: TRBV20-1
d_gene: TRBD2
len: 16
CDR3nt: TGCAGTGCTACCCGGACTAGCGGGGGGGCGGTGGAGACCCAGTACTTC
CDR3aa: CSATRTSGGAVETQYF

abundance: many
j_gene: TRBJ1-1
v_gene: TRBV2
d_gene: TRBD1
len: 11
CDR3nt: TGTGCCAGCGGGGCAGGGGGAACAGCTTTCTTT
CDR3aa: CASGAGGTAFF

abundance: NA
j_gene: TRBJ1-6
v_gene: TRBV7-2
d_gene: NA
len: 16
CDR3nt: TGTGCCAGCAGCTGGGGCAGCTTCTCCTATAATTCACCCCTCCACTTT
CDR3aa: CASSWGSFSYNSPLHF

abundance: few
j_gene: TRBJ2-5
v_gene: TRBV19
d_gene: TRBD1
len: 15
CDR3nt: TGTGCCAGCAGTGATGGGGGACAGGGTCAAGAGACCCAGTACTTC
CDR3aa: CASSDGGQGQETQYF

abundance: few
j_gene: TRBJ2-7
v_gene: TRBV12-3/TRBV12-4
d_gene: NA
len: 11
CDR3nt: TGTGCCGGCCGTTATACCTACGAGCAGTACTTC
CDR3aa: CAGRYTYEQYF

abundance: NA
j_gene: TRBJ2-5
v_gene: TRBV6-5
d_gene: TRBD1
len: 16
CDR3nt: TGTGCCAGCAGTTCCTCCGGGACAGGCGTACAAGAGACCCAGTACTTC
CDR3aa: CASSSSGTGVQETQYF

abundance: NA
j_gene: TRBJ1-1
v_gene: TRBV29-1
d_gene: TRBD1
len: 11
CDR3nt: TGCAGCGTTGGGGGGACAGATGAAGCTTTCTTT
CDR3aa: CSVGGTDEAFF

abundance: few
j_gene: TRBJ1-6
v_gene: TRBV7-2
d_gene: TRBD1
len: 16
CDR3nt: TGTGCCAGCAGCTCCGCTGACAGGGGGCGTAATTCACCCCTCCACTTT
CDR3aa: CASSSADRGRNSPLHF

abundance: many
j_gene: TRBJ2-7
v_gene: TRBV29-1
d_gene: NA
len: 12
CDR3nt: TGCAGCGTGACAGGCAACGCCTACGAGCAGTACTTC
CDR3aa: CSVTGNAYEQYF

abundance: few
j_gene: TRBJ1-1
v_gene: TRBV19
d_gene: TRBD1
len: 17
CDR3nt: TGTGCCAGTAGCCGGAATCCGGGACAGGGGTTTCACACTGAAGCTTTCTTT
CDR3aa: CASSRNPGQGFHTEAFF

abundance: NA
j_gene: TRBJ2-5
v_gene: TRBV30
d_gene: NA
len: 14
CDR3nt: TGTGCCTGGAGTGAAGAATCGTACCAAGAGACCCAGTACTTC
CDR3aa: CAWSEESYQETQYF

abundance: few
j_gene: TRBJ2-7
v_gene: TRBV15
d_gene: TRBD1
len: 15
CDR3nt: TGTGCCACCAGCGCTCACCGGGACAGGGGAAACGAGCAGTACTTC
CDR3aa: CATSAHRDRGNEQYF

abundance: NA
j_gene: TRBJ2-3
v_gene: TRBV24-1
d_gene: NA
len: 13
CDR3nt: TGTGCCACCAGTGATTCCAGGGTGGATACGCAGTATTTT
CDR3aa: CATSDSRVDTQYF

abundance: many
j_gene: TRBJ1-2
v_gene: TRBV10-3
d_gene: NA
len: 11
CDR3nt: TGTGCCATCAGTGAGTCTGTGGGAGTCTCCTTC
CDR3aa: CAISESVGVSF

abundance: NA
j_gene: TRBJ2-5
v_gene: TRBV20-1
d_gene: NA
len: 15
CDR3nt: TGCAGTGCTAGAGATGGAACGGACCTAGAAGAGACCCAGTACTTC
CDR3aa: CSARDGTDLEETQYF

abundance: NA
j_gene: TRBJ1-1
v_gene: TRBV9
d_gene: TRBD1
len: 17
CDR3nt: TGTGCCAGCAGCTTGGTGAGGACAGGGTTTTTGAACACTGAAGCTTTCTTT
CDR3aa: CASSLVRTGFLNTEAFF

abundance: few
j_gene: TRBJ2-7
v_gene: TRBV6-6
d_gene: NA
len: 13
CDR3nt: TGTGCCACCCTTGAGACGTTAACCTACGAGCAGTACTTC
CDR3aa: CATLETLTYEQYF

abundance: once
j_gene: TRBJ1-1
v_gene: TRBV29-1
d_gene: NA
len: 12
CDR3nt: TGCAGCCTACAAAGCGCAGGCACTGAAGCTTTCTTT
CDR3aa: CSLQSAGTEAFF

abundance: many
j_gene: TRBJ2-6
v_gene: TRBV7-9
d_gene: TRBD1
len: 18
CDR3nt: TGTGCCAGCAGCTTAGCGGGACAGGGGAGCTCTGGGGCCAACGTCCTGACTTTC
CDR3aa: CASSLAGQGSSGANVLTF

abundance: few
j_gene: TRBJ1-6
v_gene: TRBV4-1
d_gene: NA
len: 14
CDR3nt: TGCGCCAGCAGCCACCGGGGCCGGGAATCACCCCTCCACTTT
CDR3aa: CASSHRGRESPLHF

abundance: NA
j_gene: TRBJ1-6
v_gene: TRBV7-9
d_gene: TRBD1
len: 16
CDR3nt: TGTGCCAGCAGTCTCCCGGACAGGGCCGCAGGTGGTTCCCTCCACTTT
CDR3aa: CASSLPDRAAGGSLHF

abundance: NA
j_gene: TRBJ2-5
v_gene: TRBV7-2
d_gene: NA
len: 17
CDR3nt: TGTGCCAGCAGCTTAGCATGGGAGGACAGCAGCCCAGAGACCCAGTACTTC
CDR3aa: CASSLAWEDSSPETQYF

abundance: NA
j_gene: TRBJ2-7
v_gene: TRBV5-1
d_gene: TRBD1
len: 16
CDR3nt: TGTGCCAGCAGCTTGGCCGGGACAGGGGGTCTCGACGAGCAGTACTTC
CDR3aa: CASSLAGTGGLDEQYF

abundance: NA
j_gene: TRBJ2-7
v_gene: TRBV7-8
d_gene: TRBD1
len: 16
CDR3nt: TGTGCCAGCAGCACCGGGACAGGAGCCGACTACTACGAGCAGTACTTC
CDR3aa: CASSTGTGADYYEQYF

abundance: few
j_gene: TRBJ2-5
v_gene: TRBV10-3
d_gene: TRBD2
len: 16
CDR3nt: TGTGCCAGCAGTTTCGGAGTAGCGGGAGTCCGGGAGACCCAGTACTTC
CDR3aa: CASSFGVAGVRETQYF

abundance: NA
j_gene: TRBJ2-7
v_gene: TRBV6-5
d_gene: NA
len: 13
CDR3nt: TGTGCCAGCAGTTACTCATATGTTGGCGAGCAGTACTTC
CDR3aa: CASSYSYVGEQYF

abundance: many
j_gene: TRBJ2-7
v_gene: TRBV12-3/TRBV12-4
d_gene: TRBD1
len: 15
CDR3nt: TGTGCCAGCAGTTTACCGGGACAGGGAACCTACGAGCAGTACTTC
CDR3aa: CASSLPGQGTYEQYF

abundance: few
j_gene: TRBJ1-1
v_gene: TRBV6-5
d_gene: NA
len: 13
CDR3nt: TGTGCCAGCATTAAGGGCGTGAACACTGAAGCTTTCTTT
CDR3aa: CASIKGVNTEAFF

abundance: NA
j_gene: TRBJ2-5
v_gene: TRBV7-9
d_gene: NA
len: 14
CDR3nt: TGTGCCAGCAGCTTCGGTCCAGGGTGGGAGGCCCAGTACTTC
CDR3aa: CASSFGPGWEAQYF